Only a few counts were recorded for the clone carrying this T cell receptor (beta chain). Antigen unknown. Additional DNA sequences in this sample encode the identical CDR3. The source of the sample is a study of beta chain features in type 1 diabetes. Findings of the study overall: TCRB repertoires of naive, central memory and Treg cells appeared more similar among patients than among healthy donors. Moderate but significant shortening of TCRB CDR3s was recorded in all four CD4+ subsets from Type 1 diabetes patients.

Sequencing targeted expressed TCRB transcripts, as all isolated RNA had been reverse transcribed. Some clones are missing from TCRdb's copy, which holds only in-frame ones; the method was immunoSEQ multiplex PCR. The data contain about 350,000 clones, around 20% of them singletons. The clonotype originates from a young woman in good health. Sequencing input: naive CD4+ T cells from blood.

This CDR3 reads CASRLAGTDTQYF. The CDR3 bases are TGTGCCAGCAGGCTAGCGGGCACAGATACGCAGTATTTT. The chain is built from TRBV6-5 and TRBJ2-3; 7 bases fit TRBD2. Germline trimming cut 6 bases from V and 1 base from J; bases unmatched to any gene: 1. The CDR3 loop spans 13 amino acids. Per germline, CDR1 MNHEY and CDR2 SVGAGI.